This T cell receptor (beta chain) was found in a study of identical twins. General study results and limits: Alpha sequences out of frame and shared by twins had excess low generation probability.

The V gene's germline CDR1 is LNHNV and CDR2 YYDKDF (reference sequence). This CDR3 spans 17 amino acids. In this sample, this clonotype turned up once. What it binds is unknown. A much larger clone lies a single base off, so this may be a read error. Template switching, a step in the protocol, added a universal primer site, and cDNA carried unique molecular identifiers. TCRdb fed the 5' RACE reads into MiXCR, producing one record per CDR3 protein. The sample holds 1.5 million to 2 million distinct CDR3 sequences, under 35% seen once. What was sequenced was cord blood. The rearrangement uses TRBV15 and TRBJ2-3; 8 bases fit TRBD2. This TCR was recovered from a newborn girl in good health. The CDR3 spells CATGRVGTPGLGRTQYF. The CDR3, as DNA: TGTGCCACCGGCAGAGTAGGGACACCGGGACTAGGTCGCACGCAGTATTTT.